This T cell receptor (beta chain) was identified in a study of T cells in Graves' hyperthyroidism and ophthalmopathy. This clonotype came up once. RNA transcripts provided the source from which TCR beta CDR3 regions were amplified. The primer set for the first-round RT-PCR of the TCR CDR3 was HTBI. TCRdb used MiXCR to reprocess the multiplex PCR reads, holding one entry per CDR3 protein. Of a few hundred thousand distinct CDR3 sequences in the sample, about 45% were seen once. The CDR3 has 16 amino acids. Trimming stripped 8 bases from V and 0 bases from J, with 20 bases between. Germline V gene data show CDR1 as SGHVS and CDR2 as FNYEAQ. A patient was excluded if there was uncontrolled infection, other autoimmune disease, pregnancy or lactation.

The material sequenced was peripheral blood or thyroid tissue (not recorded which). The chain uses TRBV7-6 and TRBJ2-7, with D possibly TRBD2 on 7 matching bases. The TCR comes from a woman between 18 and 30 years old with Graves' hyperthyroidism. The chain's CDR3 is CASSHSGGYSSYEQYF. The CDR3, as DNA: TGTGCCAGCTCACACTCGGGGGGCTACTCCTCCTACGAGCAGTACTTC.